Reported below is one T cell receptor (beta chain). The data originate from a study of blood T cells in healthy people across ages. Primed by a sample-barcoded 5' primer and a J-beta primer mix, a second PCR proceeded for about 6 to 12 cycles. MiXCR, applied by TCRdb to the 5' RACE reads, yields one record per CDR3 protein. This sample has under 1,000,000 distinct CDR3 sequences, with roughly 35% found just once. Aged about 6 to 100, donors were systemically healthy Caucasians from Russia. The sample comprised blood. The clonotype was recovered from a man younger than 35 in good health.

The CDR3 DNA follows: TGTGCCAGCAGCGTAAAGATGAACACTGAAGCTTTCTTT. Its translation is CASSVKMNTEAFF. The chain is built from TRBV7-2 and TRBJ1-1, with D uncertain. V was clipped by 5 bases and J by 0 bases, with 7 bases between them. The CDR3 totals 13 residues. Germline loops: CDR1 SGHTA, CDR2 FQGNSA.